This T cell receptor (beta chain) was sequenced in a study of CXCR3-negative and CXCR3-positive naive CD8 T cells (dated by TCRdb to about 2019). With regard to the full study: In total, 120 million to 150 million TRB reads were obtained, which works out to roughly 1.5 +/- 0.3 million reads per library. Diversity and physicochemical repertoire analyses were performed on about a dozen donors pooled from two independent experiments. For the TRBV-TRBJ cluster analysis, the naive subsets came from roughly 5 donors, while the memory cells came from 3 donors. General findings and caveats noted by the study authors: Surface CD5, linked to self-reactivity in mice, was comparable between naive subsets; TCR interaction strength was therefore also inferred from TRB CDR3 physicochemical properties. Comparably high repertoire diversity was found in both naive subsets, whereas much lower repertoire diversity was found in memory CD8+ T cells. Because CXCR3 expression was partially decreased after cryopreservation, freshly isolated PBMCs were used for most assays. Similar TRBV-TRBJ usage was shown by naive CXCR3-negative and CXCR3-positive cells from the same donor, whereas distinct patterns were shown by memory cells. Compared with CXCR3-negative naive cells, CXCR3-positive naive cells had TRB CDR3s with higher hydrophobicity (lower Kidera factor 4), lower energy, and higher strength and volume indices.

TCRdb lists the instrument as NextSeq 550. The Human TCR Profiling Kit (MiLaboratory) was used to make UMI-labeled 5' RACE TRB cDNA libraries. The full amount of extracted RNA was used for cDNA synthesis, and the full amount of resulting cDNA was used for PCR amplification. Libraries were prepared in parallel using an identical number of PCR cycles. The authors' pipeline ran thus. MIGEC and MiXCR extracted about 50,000 +/- 10,000 unique UMI-labeled TRB cDNA molecules per library, requiring at least two reads per UMI. An average of about 40,000 +/- 10,000 functional in-frame TRB CDR3 nucleotide clonotypes without stop codons was found per library. After downsampling to 5000 UMI-labeled TRB molecules per sample, diversity metrics such as normalized Shannon-Wiener and Chao1 were calculated in VDJtools. VDJtools was used to calculate clonotype-size-weighted physicochemical properties of the central five CDR3 residues, namely interaction energy, strength, volume and Kidera factor 4. TCRdb reprocessed the reads, reporting each CDR3 protein sequence once and no DNA. What appears here as the V and J calls and clone size reflects TCRdb's work, not the paper's. The sample's table lists a count of several thousand distinct CDR3 sequences. The ten largest account for around 0.99% of the sample.

The germline V gene encodes CDR1 MNHEY and CDR2 SVGAGI. Measured from the cysteine to the phenylalanine, the CDR3 is 16 residues long. Only the protein is on record. This clonotype ranks as medium-sized (0.01 to 0.1%) by frequency alone, as no count is recorded. Its antigen is unknown. Each CD8+ T cell subset was flow-sorted in triplicate, with over 250,000 cells per subset placed directly into RLT lysis buffer. To keep memory contaminants out, a stringent definition of naive CD8+ T cells was applied: CD45RO-CCR7+CD27+CD95-. Peripheral blood mononuclear cells were isolated from buffy coats using standard density gradient centrifugation. Naive CXCR3-negative and CXCR3-positive CD8+ T cells were flow-sorted using a FACSAria III. Total RNA was extracted from sorted cells using an RNeasy Mini Kit.

The sequence came from a human donor in good health. Some clones in this sample may be carry-over from other donors' samples. Sequences were obtained from naive CXCR3- CD8+ T cells from blood. Reading the label with the study, this specimen's cell subset or site is: CD45RO-CCR7+CD27+CD95- naive CD8+ T cells lacking CXCR3 (TNR3-). The chain uses TRBV6-5 and TRBJ2-1. This receptor has the CDR3 CASSYSAASSYNEQFF.